This T cell receptor (beta chain) was identified in a study of CD8+CD57+ T cells in acquired aplastic anemia. Genomic DNA, serving as template, underwent TCR beta VDJ and CDR3 profiling. TCRdb processed the reads anew with MiXCR; each CDR3 protein has one entry. Of some 200,000 distinct CDR3 sequences in the sample, roughly half are singletons; the top ten hold around 9.7%. Selection for sequencing was limited to patients who had shown CD8+CD57+ cell expansion by flow cytometry. Germline CDR1 reads SGHVS; CDR2 reads FNYEAQ. The CDR3 has 14 amino acids. The V end lost 4 bases, the J end lost 6 bases, and 14 bases lay between the germline ends.

Sequencing was carried out using sorted CD4+, CD8+, or CD8+CD57+ T cells (not recorded which) from PBMCs. This sequence joins TRBV7-6 and TRBJ2-3; tentatively, D is TRBD2 (6 bases). This clonotype was sampled from a human donor with aplastic anemia. The CDR3 DNA reads as TGTGCCAGCAGCTCGGCGGGGCCGGAGGATACGCAGTATTTT. This sequence encodes CASSSAGPEDTQYF.